Listed here are 16 T cell receptor beta chains from one sample, sequenced in a study of blood T cell repertoires in COVID-19. Clones were read by immunoSEQ multiplex PCR, and TCRdb kept only the in-frame ones, dropping some. The sample consists of under 250,000 clones, around 83% of them appearing once. The specimen was peripheral blood. These receptor sequences come from a woman between 65 and 79 years old with COVID-19, enrolled during active disease.

The chain has TRBV28 and TRBJ2-3, with D possibly TRBD1 on 6 matching bases. Germline assignment: CDR1 MDHEN and CDR2 SYDVKM. The V end was cut by 3 bases, the J end by 4 bases, with 20 bases between. The CDR3 is 17 amino acids. The CDR3 here is CASSFSRDKQPPDTQYF. CDR3 coding DNA: TGTGCCAGCAGTTTCAGCCGGGACAAACAACCCCCAGATACGCAGTATTTT.

This clone has a handful of counts. The genes are TRBV30 and TRBJ2-2; 7 bases match TRBD1. The V segment lost 4 bases and the J segment 1 base; nucleotides outside the gene matches: 6. CDR3 length equals 15 residues. In germline, CDR1 is GTSNPN, CDR2 SVGIG (reference sequence). CDR3 DNA sequence: TGTGCCTGGACCCTAAGGACAGGGAACACCGGGGAGCTGTTTTTT. Translated: CAWTLRTGNTGELFF. The whole variable domain, filled in from reference TRBV30 and TRBJ2-2, reads SQTIHQWPATLVQPVGSPLSLECTVEGTSNPNLYWYRQAAGRGLQLLFYSVGIGQISSEVPQNLSASRPQDRQFILSSKKLLLSDSGFYLCAWTLRTGNTGELFFGEGSRLTVL.

The CDR3 region is CAWRRGQANEKLFF. CDR3 DNA: TGTGCCTGGAGGAGGGGACAGGCGAATGAAAAACTGTTTTTT. The chain has TRBV30 and TRBJ1-4, with TRBD1 matching 8 bases. Germline V gives CDR1 GTSNPN, CDR2 SVGIG (reference sequence). The CDR3 is made up of 14 amino acids. V was pared by 3 bases and J by 5 bases, with 5 bases of the junction left unmatched.

Only one count was recorded for this clone. This rearrangement joins TRBV4-1 to TRBJ1-2; no clear D gene. Trimming cost V 2 bases and J 2 bases, with 12 bases left between them. The germline gives CDR1 MGHRA, CDR2 YSYEKL. This CDR3 has 15 residues. Here the CDR3 reads CASSQLPGGNYGYTF. CDR3 nucleotide sequence: TGCGCCAGCAGCCAACTGCCAGGTGGGAACTATGGCTACACCTTC.

This rearrangement joins TRBV7-8 to TRBJ2-3; weak D call: TRBD1 (5 bases). The CDR3 extends over 14 amino acids. CDR1 and CDR2 from the germline V gene are SGHVS and FQNEAQ. With 2 bases removed from V and 5 bases from J, the gap between germline ends came to 11 bases. CDR3 nucleotide sequence: TGTGCCAGCAGCTTAAAGCTCCAGGGAGATACGCAGTATTTT. Translated, it gives CASSLKLQGDTQYF.

This chain connects TRBV4-3 to TRBJ1-2, with 8 bases lining up with TRBD1. The ends lost 5 bases at V and 8 bases at J; junction bases unmatched: 7. This CDR3 comprises 13 residues. Germline lookup yields CDR1 LGHNA and CDR2 YSLEER. As DNA, the CDR3 is TGCGCCAGCAGCGAGACAGGGGTTCTGGGCTACACCTTC. It codes for CASSETGVLGYTF.

The rearrangement links TRBV5-1 to TRBJ2-1, with a weak D call TRBD1 (5 bases). The CDR3 spans 15 residues. V lost 4 bases and J lost 9, with 20 bases in between. Per the germline V gene, CDR1 is SGHRS and CDR2 is YFSETQ. CDR3 protein: CASSNLPDIRLEQFF. The DNA of the CDR3 is TGCGCCAGCAGCAATCTCCCGGACATCAGGCTTGAGCAGTTCTTC.

The V call is TRBV6-2 or TRBV6-3, the J call TRBJ2-5; 11 bases line up with TRBD1. The V gene's germline CDR1 is MNHEY and CDR2 SVGEGT. This CDR3 comprises 17 residues. V dropped 2 bases and J dropped 1; count of bases not matched to a gene: 6. CDR3 nucleotides: TGTGCCAGCAGTTACCTACGGACAGGGGGCGGCCAAGAGACCCAGTACTTC. It translates to CASSYLRTGGGQETQYF.

Details on this clone: One junction end does not reproduce the germline sequence, and a read error may be involved. V is TRBV7-2 and J is TRBJ1-2; no firm D call. CDR1 is SGHTA, CDR2 FQGNSA, per germline. This CDR3 has 12 amino acids. The CDR3: CVSSLINYGYTF. The CDR3 DNA follows: TGTGTCAGCAGCTTAATAAACTATGGCTACACCTTC.

This clone showed up just once. This chain connects TRBV5-5 to TRBJ1-6; 7 positions match TRBD1. This CDR3 spans 16 amino acids. The J segment lost 7 bases and the V segment lost 5 bases, leaving 12 bases of the junction unmatched. CDR1 and CDR2 (germline): SGHKS, YYEKEE (reference sequence). The CDR3 nucleotides read TGTGCCAGCAGAGTTTTTCCGGGACAGACAAATTCACCCCTCCACTTT. Translation gives CASRVFPGQTNSPLHF.

V gene TRBV6-4 combines with J gene TRBJ1-5; weak D call: TRBD1 (5 bases). Trimming stripped 9 bases from V and 0 bases from J, with 6 bases between. CDR1 and CDR2 (germline): MRHNA, SNTAGT. This CDR3 has 12 residues. CDR3 DNA sequence: TGTGCCAGGACAGTTAGCAATCAGCCCCAGCATTTT. Its translation is CARTVSNQPQHF.

The CDR3 sequence: CASSPRLATGELFF. CDR3 in DNA: TGTGCCAGCAGCCCTCGACTAGCTACCGGGGAGCTGTTTTTT. The J gene is TRBJ2-2, the V gene TRBV7-8; 7 positions match TRBD2. Losses at the gene ends were 5 bases for V and 5 bases for J; bases not matched to a gene: 5. The CDR3 is 14 amino acids. Germline CDR1 SGHVS, CDR2 FQNEAQ. Complete variable domain (other parts from reference TRBV7-8 and TRBJ2-2): GAGVSQSPRYKVAKRGQDVALRCDPISGHVSLFWYQQALGQGPEFLTYFQNEAQLDKSGLPSDRFFAERPEGSVSTLKIQRTQQEDSAVYLCASSPRLATGELFFGEGSRLTVL.

The CDR3 sequence: CASSPDSYQETQYF. Here the CDR3 DNA reads TGCGCCAGCAGCCCGGACAGTTACCAAGAGACCCAGTACTTC. V is TRBV5-1 and J is TRBJ2-5; a possible D gene is TRBD1 (6 bases). Germline V gene data show CDR1 as SGHRS and CDR2 as YFSETQ. Trimming removed 4 bases from V and 0 bases from J, with 10 bases in between. The CDR3 loop spans 14 amino acids.

The gene calls are TRBV6-2 or TRBV6-3 and TRBJ2-2; D gene unclear. The V gene lost 6 bases and the J gene lost 4 bases, with 18 bases spanning the gap. The CDR3 contains 16 residues. Per the germline V gene, CDR1 is MNHEY and CDR2 is SVGEGT. The CDR3: CASSRLGLPGTGELFF. The CDR3 DNA follows: TGTGCCAGCAGCCGACTTGGGTTGCCGGGCACCGGGGAGCTGTTTTTT.

The chain joins TRBV7-7 to TRBJ2-7, with 12 bases aligning to TRBD2. This CDR3 has 15 amino acids. The V gene's germline CDR1 is SSHAT and CDR2 FNYEAQ (reference sequence). V was clipped by 6 bases and J by 2 bases; unmatched bases: 5. The CDR3 is CASSPGLAGTYEQYF. The CDR3 bases are TGTGCCAGCAGTCCCGGACTAGCGGGGACCTACGAGCAGTACTTC.

The CDR3 sequence: CASSLSQKSTDTQYF. The CDR3 DNA is TGTGCCAGCAGTTTAAGTCAGAAAAGCACAGATACGCAGTATTTT. The chain links TRBV27 to TRBJ2-3; D is unresolved. The CDR3 has 15 residues. Trimming pared 2 bases from V and 0 bases from J, leaving 9 bases between. Germline V gives CDR1 MNHEY, CDR2 SMNVEV (reference sequence).